The following is a T cell receptor beta chain sequence with its context. What it recognizes is unknown. This likely comes from a read error, as the CDR3 has no conserved phenylalanine or tryptophan at its end. This record belongs to a study of tumor and adjacent non-tumor tissue in lung cancer. Study-wide results and limits: Top 100 clones took a larger repertoire share in normal lung. TCR diversity was significantly greater in tumor than normal lung tissue.

Looked up from germline, CDR1 is GTSNPN and CDR2 is SVGIG (reference sequence). The CDR3 totals 15 residues. V lost 4 bases, J lost 12 bases, and 18 bases stayed unmatched. The template was RNA from unsorted bulk tissue. Three rounds of nested PCR, following a modified ARM-PCR protocol, produced the TCRbeta library. TCRdb re-called the multiplex PCR reads with MiXCR, one entry per CDR3 protein. Here the sample spans more than 75,000 distinct CDR3 sequences, 65% to 90% being singletons. The specimen was lung tumor tissue. The chain recombines TRBV30 with TRBJ2-1, with TRBD2 matching over 7 bases. The TCR originated in a woman between 50 and 59 years old with non-small cell lung cancer. The CDR3 DNA sequence: TGTGCCTGGACCAACAGGACTAGATTTTCGACAAGGCAGTTCTCC. Amino acids: CAWTNRTRFSTRQFS.